The entry that follows covers one T cell receptor beta chain sequence. What it recognizes is unknown. V shed 2 bases and J 4 bases; nucleotides not matched to a gene: 7. CDR1 and CDR2 (germline): SGHAT, FQNNGV. This CDR3 comprises 15 residues. MiXCR, run by TCRdb on the 5' RACE reads, gives a single entry per CDR3 protein. The table has about 580,000 distinct CDR3 sequences, about a sixth seen once. These data belong to a study of T cells after yellow fever vaccination. General study results and limits: Reappearance after the booster was seen for most primary-vaccination clones, at 96% CD4 and about 90% CD8.

The clonotype originates from a man between 18 and 35 years old who received the YFV17D yellow fever vaccine. J is TRBJ1-2 and V is TRBV11-2, with 7 bases lining up with TRBD1. The source was PBMCs, collected 5 days after the first yellow fever vaccination. The CDR3 coding sequence is TGTGCCAGCAGCTTATCGGATTCAGGGGGCTATGGCTACACCTTC. Translating it yields CASSLSDSGGYGYTF.